This entry features one T cell receptor beta chain sequence. Its antigen is undetermined. This entry comes from a study of human thymus T cells. Repertoires were generated with immunoSEQ multiplex PCR, while TCRdb's copy carries only in-frame clones and drops some. The repertoire holds 78,000 or so clones, with approximately 97% as singletons. Resections from corrective heart surgery supplied the thymus tissue. Those donating were healthy Finnish infants in corrective surgery for congenital heart defects. V gave up 0 bases and J gave up 8 bases, with 6 bases separating them. The CDR3 extends over 12 amino acids. Germline CDR1 SGDLS, CDR2 YYNGEE. Regarding the study as a whole: What appeared biased in thymic and blood repertoires was the usage of V and J genes.

The TCR sequence derives from a boy in the first two years of life with a congenital heart defect but otherwise immunologically healthy. The chain employs TRBV9 and TRBJ2-1; D unresolved. Specimen: thymus tissue. DNA of the CDR3: TGTGCCAGCAGCGTAGGATTCTATGAGCAGTTCTTC. It codes for CASSVGFYEQFF.